This T cell receptor beta chain comes out of a study of shared clonotypes between healthy human individuals. Study information: Each donor contributed plates that comprised three CD4 naive, three CD4 memory, two CD8 naive and one CD8 memory.

The CDR3 is 15 amino acids. Germline V gene sequence: CDR1 GTSNPN, CDR2 SVGIG (reference sequence). Trimming stripped 4 bases from V and 2 bases from J, with 14 bases between. Sorted-subset replicate PCRs used around 200 ng DNA, about 30,000 T cell genomes. Data came from immunoSEQ multiplex PCR; TCRdb stores just in-frame clones and leaves some out. The sample lists about 2 million clones, 95% occurring once. This clone was recorded many times. This TCR derives from a man between 18 and 29 years old in good health. V usage is TRBV30 and J usage is TRBJ2-2, with D possibly TRBD1 on 6 matching bases. Specimen: naive CD4+ T cells sorted from blood. Described subset: CD45RA+ positively selected. The CDR3 sequence: CAWIGQPYNTGELFF. CDR3 nucleotide sequence: TGTGCCTGGATCGGACAGCCATACAACACCGGGGAGCTGTTTTTT.